The clone carrying this T cell receptor beta chain was seen a handful of times. Its antigen remains unknown. Each CDR3 protein is one row after TCRdb ran MiXCR on the 5' RACE reads. The profile shows 400,000 to 500,000 distinct CDR3 sequences, around 20% of them singletons. This sample stems from a study of T-cell memory formation after mild COVID-19. Points from the study as a whole: Some clones that responded were present in memory (sampled pre-infection), which suggests cross-reactive memory joined.

The CDR3 spans 16 residues. Germline values: CDR1 SGHRS, CDR2 YFSETQ. V shed 4 bases and J shed 4 bases, with 17 bases lying between them. The sequencing input was PBMCs or a T cell subset sorted from them (not recorded which). The origin of this receptor is an adult woman who had mild COVID-19 (a few samples of this study predate the infection). Cell type and time point are not known. The chain combines TRBV5-1 with TRBJ2-2, with D possibly being TRBD1 or TRBD2 (5 bases each). This CDR3 is CASSPELGAITGELFF. The CDR3 DNA follows: TGCGCCAGCAGCCCGGAACTAGGGGCTATCACCGGGGAGCTGTTTTTT.